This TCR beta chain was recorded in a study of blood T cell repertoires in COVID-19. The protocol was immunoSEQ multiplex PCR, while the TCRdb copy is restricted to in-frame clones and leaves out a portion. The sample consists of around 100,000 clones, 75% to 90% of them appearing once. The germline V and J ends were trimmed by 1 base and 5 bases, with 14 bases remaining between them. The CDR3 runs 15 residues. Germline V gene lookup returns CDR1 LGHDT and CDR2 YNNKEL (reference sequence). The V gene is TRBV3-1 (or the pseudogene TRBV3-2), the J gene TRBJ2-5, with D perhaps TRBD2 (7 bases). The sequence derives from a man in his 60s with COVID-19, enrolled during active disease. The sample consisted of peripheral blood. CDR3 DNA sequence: TGTGCCAGCAGCCAAGTGGGGGGGCGACACGAGACCCAGTACTTC. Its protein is CASSQVGGRHETQYF.